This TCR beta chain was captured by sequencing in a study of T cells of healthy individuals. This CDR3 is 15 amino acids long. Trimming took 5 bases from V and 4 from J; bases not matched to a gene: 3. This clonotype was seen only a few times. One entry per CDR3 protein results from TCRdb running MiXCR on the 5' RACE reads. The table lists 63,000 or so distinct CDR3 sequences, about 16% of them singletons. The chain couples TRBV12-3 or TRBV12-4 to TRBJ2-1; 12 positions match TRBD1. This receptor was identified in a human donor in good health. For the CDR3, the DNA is TGTGCCAGCAGTAGGGACAGGGGGCCGTACAATGAGCAGTTCTTC. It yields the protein CASSRDRGPYNEQFF.